The rows below give T cell receptor beta chains drawn from one sample of a study of STAT3 mutations in large granular lymphocyte leukemia. Profiling relied on immunoSEQ multiplex PCR, and the TCRdb table lists in-frame clones only, not all of them. The table has around 10,000 clones, around 49% seen once; the top ten hold about 9%. Material for sequencing was peripheral blood mononuclear cells. The receptors here all came from a boy younger than 18 with T-cell large granular lymphocyte leukemia. Some clones in this sample may be carry-over from other donors' samples. Each CDR3 is given with its conserved first and last residue. The D gene is left open where the match is weak. Only part of the rows carry a size: once, few, many, or a class if the clone is expanded.

TRBV4-2	TRBD2	TRBJ2-7	.	CASSTGTSGFYEQYF	TGTGCCAGCAGCACCGGGACTAGCGGCTTCTACGAGCAGTACTTC
TRBV10-3	.	TRBJ2-3	few	CATYLGATDTQYF	TGTGCCACCTACCTCGGAGCGACAGATACGCAGTATTTT
TRBV5-1	TRBD2	TRBJ2-1	.	CASSLGSTSGSHEQFF	TGCGCCAGCAGCTTGGGGTCGACTAGCGGGAGCCATGAGCAGTTCTTC
TRBV5-1	TRBD2	TRBJ2-3	.	CASSLKLAGIPDTQYF	TGCGCCAGCAGCTTGAAACTAGCGGGCATCCCAGATACGCAGTATTTT
TRBV4-3	.	TRBJ1-4	few	CASSQGGGQVEKLFF	TGCGCCAGCAGCCAGGGCGGGGGGCAGGTTGAAAAACTGTTTTTT
TRBV5-1	.	TRBJ1-2	once	CASSLGDPTDGYTF	TGCGCCAGCAGCTTGGGGGATCCGACTGATGGCTACACCTTC
TRBV5-1	TRBD2	TRBJ2-5	.	CASSLAQRGVVETQYF	TGCGCCAGCAGCTTGGCCCAGCGGGGGGTGGTGGAGACCCAGTACTTC
TRBV27	TRBD1	TRBJ1-2	.	CASSPTGVYGYTF	TGTGCCAGCAGCCCTACAGGGGTCTATGGCTACACCTTC
TRBV7-9	.	TRBJ2-7	.	CASSPRDSGALEQYF	TGTGCCAGCAGCCCACGGGACTCCGGAGCCCTCGAGCAGTACTTC
TRBV7-9	.	TRBJ1-1	.	CASSRTAGTEAFF	TGTGCCAGCAGCCGGACAGCGGGGACTGAAGCTTTCTTT
TRBV7-9	.	TRBJ2-7	.	CASSREAAYEQYF	TGTGCCAGCAGCCGGGAAGCGGCCTACGAGCAGTACTTC
TRBV6-1	TRBD1	TRBJ2-7	.	CASSEGDRGEQYF	TGTGCCAGCAGTGAAGGGGACAGGGGCGAGCAGTACTTC
TRBV5-4	.	TRBJ1-6	.	CASSLGGNSYNSPLHF	TGTGCCAGCAGCTTGGGGGGAAACTCCTATAATTCACCCCTCCACTTT
TRBV7-9	.	TRBJ2-3	.	CASSHAVSTDTQYF	TGTGCCAGCTCACACGCGGTTAGCACAGATACGCAGTATTTT
TRBV18	TRBD2	TRBJ2-7	.	CASSPGTSVAYEQYF	TGTGCCAGCTCACCCGGGACTAGCGTAGCCTACGAGCAGTACTTC
TRBV30	TRBD1	TRBJ2-6	.	CAWSVVGQGVFFGANVLTF	TGTGCCTGGAGTGTTGTCGGACAGGGGGTTTTCTTTGGGGCCAACGTCCTGACTTTC
TRBV6-5	.	TRBJ2-1	.	CASSYSGPDYNEQFF	TGTGCCAGCAGTTATTCAGGACCCGACTACAATGAGCAGTTCTTC
TRBV30	.	TRBJ1-4	.	CAWSRDFNEKLFF	TGTGCCTGGAGTCGAGACTTTAATGAAAAACTGTTTTTT
TRBV5-1	.	TRBJ1-1	.	CASRLGTRGLLNTEAFF	TGCGCCAGCAGATTGGGGACACGGGGTTTGCTGAACACTGAAGCTTTCTTT
TRBV7-9	TRBD1	TRBJ1-6	.	CASSYPGGQVGSPLHF	TGTGCCAGCAGCTACCCAGGGGGCCAGGTAGGGTCACCCCTCCACTTT
TRBV10-2	.	TRBJ2-7	.	CASSDGGRPYEQYF	TGCGCCAGCAGTGACGGCGGGCGCCCCTACGAGCAGTACTTC
TRBV6-5	.	TRBJ1-4	.	CASSRYEKLFF	TGTGCCAGCAGTCGATATGAAAAACTGTTTTTT
TRBV5-1	.	TRBJ1-4	few	CASSLGEATNEKLFF	TGCGCCAGCAGCTTGGGCGAAGCAACTAATGAAAAACTGTTTTTT
TRBV5-4	TRBD2	TRBJ2-1	.	CASSLELAGDEQFF	TGTGCCAGCAGCCTAGAACTAGCGGGAGATGAGCAGTTCTTC
TRBV10-3	TRBD2	TRBJ2-1	.	CAISEGLAGHNEQFF	TGTGCCATCAGTGAAGGACTAGCGGGACACAATGAGCAGTTCTTC
TRBV19	.	TRBJ1-5	.	CASRDRGIASNQPQHF	TGTGCCAGCCGAGACCGGGGGATTGCCAGCAATCAGCCCCAGCATTTT
TRBV6-5	TRBD1	TRBJ2-7	.	CASSPRQGSYEQYF	TGTGCCAGCAGTCCGAGACAGGGCTCCTACGAGCAGTACTTC
TRBV5-1	.	TRBJ2-5	.	CASSLSRDETQYF	TGCGCCAGCAGCTTGAGCAGGGATGAGACCCAGTACTTC
TRBV7-8	.	TRBJ2-3	.	CASSLAEITDTQYF	TGTGCCAGCAGCTTAGCCGAAATCACAGATACGCAGTATTTT
TRBV10-2	TRBD2	TRBJ2-7	.	CASSEGTSGGAFYEQYF	TGCGCCAGCAGTGAGGGGACTAGCGGGGGAGCGTTCTACGAGCAGTACTTC
TRBV23-1	TRBD1	TRBJ2-7	.	CASRRQGACEQYF	TGCGCCAGCAGGAGACAGGGGGCTTGCGAGCAGTACTTC
TRBV7-9	.	TRBJ1-1	.	CASSPGVRGAFF	TGTGCCAGCAGCCCGGGGGTTCGGGGAGCTTTCTTT
TRBV30	.	TRBJ1-3	.	CAWRGAPPSYRNTIYF	TGTGCCTGGAGGGGGGCCCCACCTAGCTATAGAAACACCATATATTTT
TRBV30	TRBD2	TRBJ2-1	.	CAWSQGLAGVEQFF	TGTGCCTGGAGTCAAGGACTAGCGGGGGTTGAGCAGTTCTTC
TRBV7-2	.	TRBJ2-3	.	CASSLAQGRDTQYF	TGTGCCAGCAGCTTGGCGCAGGGGAGAGATACGCAGTATTTT
TRBV30	.	TRBJ1-2	few	CAWSVRGAGVYGYTF	TGTGCCTGGAGTGTTCGGGGGGCGGGTGTCTATGGCTACACCTTC
TRBV30	.	TRBJ1-5	few	CAWSGADYQPQHF	TGTGCCTGGAGTGGGGCAGACTATCAGCCCCAGCATTTT
TRBV5-6	.	TRBJ1-1	.	CASSLRQDTEAFF	TGTGCCAGCAGCTTAAGACAGGACACTGAAGCTTTCTTT
TRBV6-5	TRBD1	TRBJ1-5	few	CASSLTGHQPQHF	TGTGCCAGCAGCCTGACAGGGCATCAGCCCCAGCATTTT
TRBV7-9	TRBD1	TRBJ1-6	.	CASSLGDRGLSSYNSPLHF	TGTGCCAGCAGCTTAGGGGACAGGGGGTTAAGCTCCTATAATTCACCCCTCCACTTT
TRBV2	TRBD2	TRBJ2-3	.	CASSATSGGGDTQYF	TGTGCCAGCAGTGCGACTAGCGGGGGCGGAGATACGCAGTATTTT
TRBV7-9	TRBD2	TRBJ2-7	few	CASSLTSGGPYEQYF	TGTGCCAGCAGCCTTACTAGCGGGGGACCCTACGAGCAGTACTTC
TRBV30	.	TRBJ2-5	.	CAWKRTQETQYF	TGTGCCTGGAAACGAACCCAAGAGACCCAGTACTTC
TRBV29-1	.	TRBJ1-5	.	CSVADGFLGNQPQHF	TGCAGCGTAGCGGACGGGTTCCTGGGCAATCAGCCCCAGCATTTT
TRBV5-6	TRBD1	TRBJ2-7	.	CASSWDRGLYEQYF	TGTGCCAGCAGCTGGGACAGGGGGCTCTACGAGCAGTACTTC
TRBV18	TRBD2	TRBJ2-5	few	CASSPPSGGPRTQYF	TGTGCCAGCTCACCACCTAGCGGGGGCCCCAGGACCCAGTACTTC
TRBV2	.	TRBJ1-1	few	CASSPRNTEAFF	TGTGCCAGCAGTCCAAGGAACACTGAAGCTTTCTTT
TRBV7-2	.	TRBJ2-5	.	CASSPRQSQETQYF	TGTGCCAGCAGCCCCCGACAGTCGCAAGAGACCCAGTACTTC
TRBV7-8	.	TRBJ2-1	once	CASSFGVGSYNEQFF	TGTGCCAGCAGCTTCGGGGTAGGCTCCTACAATGAGCAGTTCTTC
TRBV18	.	TRBJ2-7	.	CASSPPVPPGTHPLGGQYF	TGTGCCAGCTCACCACCGGTCCCCCCCGGGACGCATCCCCTTGGGGGGCAGTACTTC